These 22 T cell receptor beta chains came from one sample sequenced in a study of technical replicates of blood from a handful of donors. Clones were sequenced by immunoSEQ multiplex PCR, and TCRdb holds only the in-frame ones, with some missing. The table includes under 85,000 clones, approximately 97% detected once. Sample: T cells isolated from PBMCs. The receptors shown here come from a human donor in good health.

The V and J genes are TRBV19 and TRBJ2-4, with D perhaps matching TRBD1 (5 bases). CDR1 is LNHDA, CDR2 SQIVND, per germline (reference sequence). The CDR3 is made up of 13 amino acids. V dropped 0 bases and J dropped 8 bases, with 8 bases sitting between them. CDR3 in DNA: TGTGCCAGTAGTATAGACAGGGATGACATTCAGTACTTC. Translation: CASSIDRDDIQYF. The whole variable domain, filled in from reference TRBV19 and TRBJ2-4, reads DGGITQSPKYLFRKEGQNVTLSCEQNLNHDAMYWYRQDPGQGLRLIYYSQIVNDFQKGDIAEGYSVSREKKESFPLTVTSAQKNPTAFYLCASSIDRDDIQYFGAGTRLSVL.

This rearrangement joins TRBV5-1 to TRBJ2-3, with 14 bases fitting TRBD2. The germline gives CDR1 SGHRS, CDR2 YFSETQ. Unmatched junction bases numbered 3, after V lost 4 bases and J lost 2 bases. This CDR3 comprises 16 residues. The CDR3 nucleotides read TGCGCCAGCAGCCGACTAGCGGGAGGGCCCACAGATACGCAGTATTTT. This sequence encodes CASSRLAGGPTDTQYF.

V usage is TRBV11-2 and J usage is TRBJ2-7; D is possibly TRBD1 (6 bases). The CDR3 consists of 17 residues. Germline V gives CDR1 SGHAT, CDR2 FQNNGV. The germline V and J ends were trimmed by 5 bases and 1 base, with 21 bases remaining between them. In DNA form, the CDR3 reads TGTGCCAGCAGCCCCCCGCACCGACAGGCTTCTTCCTACGAGCAGTACTTC. It encodes CASSPPHRQASSYEQYF.

The genes are TRBV28 and TRBJ2-7; 10 bases are shared with TRBD2. V lost 5 bases, J lost 2 bases, and 24 bases stayed unmatched. Looked up from germline, CDR1 is MDHEN and CDR2 is SYDVKM. This CDR3 is built from 21 residues. The chain's CDR3 is CASSSIPDLAGASRDAYEQYF. DNA for the CDR3: TGTGCCAGCAGTAGCATTCCGGACCTAGCGGGAGCCAGTAGGGACGCCTACGAGCAGTACTTC. Full variable domain (remainder filled in from reference TRBV28 and TRBJ2-7): DVKVTQSSRYLVKRTGEKVFLECVQDMDHENMFWYRQDPGLGLRLIYFSYDVKMKEKGDIPEGYSVSREKKERFSLILESASTNQTSMYLCASSSIPDLAGASRDAYEQYFGPGTRLTVT.

This clone was recorded only once. The chain employs TRBV7-6 and TRBJ2-1; 9 nucleotides match TRBD2. The CDR3 sequence is 15 residues long. The trim removed 6 bases at V and 3 bases at J, leaving 6 bases unmatched. Germline lookup yields CDR1 SGHVS and CDR2 FNYEAQ. The CDR3 loop is CASRQTSGRYNEQFF. CDR3 DNA sequence: TGTGCCAGCAGACAAACTAGCGGGCGCTACAATGAGCAGTTCTTC. Full variable domain (outside the CDR3, taken from reference TRBV7-6 and TRBJ2-1): GAGVSQSPRYKVTKRGQDVALRCDPISGHVSLYWYRQALGQGPEFLTYFNYEAQQDKSGLPNDRFSAERPEGSISTLTIQRTEQRDSAMYRCASRQTSGRYNEQFFGPGTRLTVL.

V is TRBV6-5 and J is TRBJ2-1, with D perhaps TRBD2 (5 bases). V was cut by 0 bases and J by 3 bases, with 9 bases left in between. CDR3 length: 15 residues. Germline lookup yields CDR1 MNHEY and CDR2 SVGAGI. The CDR3 DNA reads as TGTGCCAGCAGTTACTCTGGAGGTGGCTACAATGAGCAGTTCTTC. It is translated as CASSYSGGGYNEQFF.

In DNA form, the CDR3 reads TGTGCCAGCCGTGGGGATGGGAGACCCCTTAACTATGGCTACACCTTC. It is translated as CASRGDGRPLNYGYTF. This sequence joins TRBV6-1 and TRBJ1-2, with D hard to call. The CDR3 totals 16 residues. CDR1 is MNHNS and CDR2 is SASEGT in the germline V gene. V shed 8 bases and J shed 1 base, with 20 bases lying between them.

The gene calls are TRBV29-1 and TRBJ2-5; maybe TRBD2 (6 bases). V dropped 2 bases and J dropped 5 bases, with 15 bases sitting between them. Per the germline V gene, CDR1 is SQVTM and CDR2 is ANQGSEA. This CDR3 region has 14 residues. CDR3 sequence reads: CSVELAGKRETQYF. The CDR3 region has the DNA TGCAGCGTTGAATTGGCGGGGAAACGGGAGACCCAGTACTTC.

This clone has just one count. V and J are TRBV9 and TRBJ1-2, with a tentative D call TRBD1 (5 bases). Germline V lookup: CDR1 SGDLS, CDR2 YYNGEE. This CDR3 has 15 amino acids. V lost 0 bases, J lost 3 bases, and 12 bases lay in between. The CDR3 loop reads CASSVEAGSDYGYTF. CDR3 sequence (DNA): TGTGCCAGCAGCGTAGAAGCAGGGTCGGACTATGGCTACACCTTC.

J is TRBJ1-4 and V is TRBV5-5; 9 bases are a match to TRBD1. CDR3 size: 15 residues. The V and J ends lost 0 bases and 8 bases, in that order; junction bases with no gene match: 5. The V gene's germline CDR1 is SGHKS and CDR2 YYEKEE (reference sequence). The chain's CDR3 is CASSLGGQGGEKLFF. The CDR3 DNA reads as TGTGCCAGCAGCTTGGGGGGACAGGGAGGAGAAAAACTGTTTTTT.

This chain uses TRBV28 with TRBJ1-5, with 7 bases aligning to TRBD1. The germline V gene encodes CDR1 MDHEN and CDR2 SYDVKM. The trim removed 9 bases at V and 7 bases at J, leaving 6 bases unmatched. The CDR3 runs to 12 residues. The CDR3 nucleotides read TGTGCCAGTAGACAGGGACGGCAGCCCCAGCATTTT. This translates into CASRQGRQPQHF. Based on the CDR3 plus reference TRBV28 and TRBJ1-5, the full variable domain is DVKVTQSSRYLVKRTGEKVFLECVQDMDHENMFWYRQDPGLGLRLIYFSYDVKMKEKGDIPEGYSVSREKKERFSLILESASTNQTSMYLCASRQGRQPQHFGDGTRLSIL.

V gene TRBV28 combines with J gene TRBJ2-1, with TRBD2 identical over 12 bases. The CDR3 sequence is 15 residues long. Trimming cost V 2 bases and J 12 bases; bases outside gene matches: 8. Per the germline V gene, CDR1 is MDHEN and CDR2 is SYDVKM. CDR3 coding DNA: TGTGCCAGCAGTTTAGTTTCTAGCGGGAGGGACCGGCAGTTCTTC. Encoded protein: CASSLVSSGRDRQFF.

V gene TRBV27 combines with J gene TRBJ2-7, with 9 bases aligning to TRBD1. Trimming took 7 bases from V and 5 from J; bases not matched to a gene: 9. The germline V gene has CDR1 MNHEY and CDR2 SMNVEV (reference sequence). CDR3 size: 14 residues. DNA for the CDR3: TGTGCCAGCACCATAACGACAGGGGGGCACGAGCAGTACTTC. Translated: CASTITTGGHEQYF.

The rearrangement joins TRBV28 to TRBJ1-2; the match to TRBD1 covers 8 bases. After removal of 0 bases from V and 8 bases from J, the junction contained 5 bases not matched to a gene. From germline, CDR1 is MDHEN and CDR2 SYDVKM. The length of the CDR3 is 14 residues. The DNA of the CDR3 is TGTGCCAGCAGTTTATGGACAGGGGCGCCAGGCTACACCTTC. Translating it yields CASSLWTGAPGYTF.

The chain combines TRBV6-1 with TRBJ2-1, with 9 bases identical to TRBD2. The CDR3 extends over 15 amino acids. Germline values: CDR1 MNHNS, CDR2 SASEGT. V shed 1 base and J 12 bases; nucleotides not matched to a gene: 10. CDR3 amino acids: CASSEDLASGVPQFF. In nucleotides, the CDR3 is TGTGCCAGCAGTGAAGATCTTGCTAGCGGGGTCCCGCAGTTCTTC.

The rearrangement links TRBV2 to TRBJ2-4, with D tentatively TRBD2 (6 bases). There are 14 residues in the CDR3. Germline CDR1 SNHLY, CDR2 FYNNEI. The germline V and J ends were trimmed by 7 bases and 8 bases, with 18 bases remaining between them. The CDR3, as DNA: TGTGCCAGCATAGGCGGGGCCCTAGGGGACATTCAGTACTTC. Protein sequence: CASIGGALGDIQYF.

In its sample, this clone was seen a few times. The chain recombines TRBV29-1 with TRBJ2-6; TRBD1 aligns across 7 bases. The CDR3 length is 17 residues. The V segment lost 1 base and the J segment 1 base; nucleotides outside the gene matches: 7. The germline CDR1 and CDR2 sequences are SQVTM and ANQGSEA. CDR3 in amino acids: CSVEVGQLASGANVLTF. CDR3 coding DNA: TGCAGCGTTGAAGTGGGACAGCTTGCTTCTGGGGCCAACGTCCTGACTTTC.

The chain combines TRBV28 with TRBJ1-5; TRBD1 matches at 7 bases. Germline-derived CDR1 and CDR2 are MDHEN and SYDVKM. Losses at the gene ends were 7 bases for V and 1 base for J; bases not matched to a gene: 10. This CDR3 has 16 amino acids. CDR3 DNA sequence: TGTGCCAGCAAACCTTTGAGGGGGCCCAGCAATCAGCCCCAGCATTTT. This codes for CASKPLRGPSNQPQHF. The full variable domain, rest sourced from reference TRBV28 and TRBJ1-5, is DVKVTQSSRYLVKRTGEKVFLECVQDMDHENMFWYRQDPGLGLRLIYFSYDVKMKEKGDIPEGYSVSREKKERFSLILESASTNQTSMYLCASKPLRGPSNQPQHFGDGTRLSIL.

The rearrangement links TRBV7-8 to TRBJ2-3, with D possibly being TRBD2 (5 bases). Trimming took off 1 base at V and 1 base at J, with 9 bases between the two ends. There are 15 residues in the CDR3. Germline-derived CDR1 and CDR2 are SGHVS and FQNEAQ. The CDR3 region has the DNA TGTGCCAGCAGCTTAGGGGGAGCGGGCACAGATACGCAGTATTTT. Translating gives CASSLGGAGTDTQYF.

The V gene is TRBV5-1, the J gene TRBJ2-2, with 7 bases matching TRBD1. This CDR3 has 16 amino acids. V was pared by 0 bases and J by 0 bases, with 2 bases of the junction left unmatched. Germline values: CDR1 SGHRS, CDR2 YFSETQ. The CDR3 region has the DNA TGCGCCAGCAGCTTGGGAGGACAGGCGAACACCGGGGAGCTGTTTTTT. Residues: CASSLGGQANTGELFF. Together with reference TRBV5-1 and TRBJ2-2, the CDR3 gives the full variable domain: KAGVTQTPRYLIKTRGQQVTLSCSPISGHRSVSWYQQTPGQGLQFLFEYFSETQRNKGNFPGRFSGRQFSNSRSEMNVSTLELGDSALYLCASSLGGQANTGELFFGEGSRLTVL.

The rearrangement uses TRBV7-2 and TRBJ2-3; possibly TRBD1 for D (6 bases). This CDR3 contains 13 residues. From germline, CDR1 is SGHTA and CDR2 FQGNSA. Trimming shortened V by 5 bases and J by 6 bases, and 12 bases separated the two germline ends. The CDR3 nucleotides read TGTGCCAGCAGCGTCAGGGGTGGGGATACGCAGTATTTT. It is translated as CASSVRGGDTQYF.

This chain connects TRBV4-1 to TRBJ2-1, with 7 bases matching TRBD2. Losses at the gene ends were 1 base for V and 7 bases for J; bases not matched to a gene: 1. The CDR3 has 13 residues. CDR1 is MGHRA and CDR2 is YSYEKL in the germline V gene. CDR3 in DNA: TGCGCCAGCAGCCAAGTGGGAGGGAATGAGCAGTTCTTC. Translation gives CASSQVGGNEQFF.